This T cell receptor beta chain is from a study of identical twins. General observations from the study: For out-of-frame beta sequences, excess twin sharing was weaker.

To note about this clonotype: The antigen remains unidentified.

MiXCR, applied by TCRdb to the 5' RACE reads, yields one record per CDR3 protein. The repertoire has 500,000 or so distinct CDR3 sequences, around an eighth of them found once; the top ten carry approximately 0.98%. The CDR3 is made up of 16 amino acids. Trimming took 5 bases from V and 5 from J; bases not matched to a gene: 8. The germline CDR1 and CDR2 sequences are SGHAT and FQNNGV. The sample was also linked to a second study, of yellow fever vaccine responses in identical twins.

The TCR was taken from a woman aged 18-29 years in good health. V gene TRBV11-2 combines with J gene TRBJ2-5; TRBD2 matches 13 bases. Material: CD4+ T cells sorted from blood. CDR3 coding DNA: TGTGCCAGCAGCCCAACTAGCGGGGGGGCCGTGGAGACCCAGTACTTC. Translated: CASSPTSGGAVETQYF.